This T cell receptor beta chain is from a study of T-cell memory formation after mild COVID-19. At the level of the study: Largely donor-specific sequence clusters came from a couple of donors.

The J segment lost 4 bases and the V segment lost 10 bases, leaving 11 bases of the junction unmatched. The length of the CDR3 is 15 residues. Germline loops: CDR1 WSHSY, CDR2 SAAADI. TCRdb itself ran the 5' RACE reads through MiXCR, one entry per CDR3 protein. The sample holds fewer than 70,000 distinct CDR3 sequences; over 7.5% are singletons and the top ten take approximately 1.2%. There are many counts of this clonotype. Antigen: not known. Study conclusions and caveats: Among CD4+ contracting clones, most were CM and EM, and CD8+ ones EMRA. Confirmation of SARS-CoV-2 specificity was lacking for second-wave clones peaking day 37.

The chain uses TRBV10-2 and TRBJ2-2, with 8 bases matching TRBD2. Sequenced: PBMCs or a T cell subset sorted from them (not recorded which). The sequence was obtained from a man between 18 and 35 years old who had mild COVID-19 (a few samples of this study predate the infection). Cell type and time point are not known. CDR3 sequence (DNA): TGCGCCATACTTCCTACGGGGGGGAGCACCGGGGAGCTGTTTTTT. Translation: CAILPTGGSTGELFF.